This T cell receptor (beta chain) emerged from a study of T cell responses to AZD1222 COVID-19 vaccine. Only in-frame clones appear in the TCRdb table, and some are missing; sequencing was by immunoSEQ multiplex PCR. The sample gives 75,000 to 85,000 clones, about nine tenths of which show up once; around 1.5% is in the top ten. The CDR3 is 11 residues long. The germline gives CDR1 SGHTA, CDR2 FQGNSA. V was pared by 8 bases and J by 7 bases, with 11 bases between. Sequences were derived from peripheral blood, sampled 28 days after the second AZD1222 dose. The gene calls are TRBV7-2 and TRBJ1-1; the D is unclear. The sequence derives from an adult who received the AZD1222 COVID-19 vaccine. CDR3 protein: CASLSKGEAFF. In DNA form, the CDR3 reads TGTGCCAGCCTCTCAAAGGGTGAAGCTTTCTTT.